This T cell receptor (beta chain) derives from a study of OX40 agonist ivuxolimab in advanced cancers. Study as a whole: Ivuxolimab, which is an agonistic anti-OX40 (CD134) antibody, was administered to the patients. Dose-escalation patients suffered from hepatocellular carcinoma, melanoma, renal cell or head and neck cancer. Earlier treatment with anti-PD-1, anti-PD-L1 or anti-CTLA-4 was permitted, and 30% to 40% had received some.

If patients had autoimmune disease history or systemic immunosuppression, they were excluded. This clone has only one observation. Germline assignment: CDR1 SGHDT and CDR2 YYEEEE. Trimming took off 0 bases at V and 2 bases at J, with 10 bases between the two ends. This CDR3 contains 15 residues. The protocol was immunoSEQ multiplex PCR, while the TCRdb copy is restricted to in-frame clones and leaves out a portion. The sample lists under 70,000 clones; 80% to 90% were seen once. V and J are TRBV5-6 and TRBJ2-3; no clear D. This TCR was recovered from an adult with an advanced solid tumor such as melanoma, head and neck, liver or kidney cancer. This material consisted of CD4+ or CD8+ T cells sorted from blood, taken in a trial of the OX40 agonist ivuxolimab. Here the CDR3 DNA reads TGTGCCAGCAGCTTGGCCACAGAGAACACAGATACGCAGTATTTT. Translated, it gives CASSLATENTDTQYF.